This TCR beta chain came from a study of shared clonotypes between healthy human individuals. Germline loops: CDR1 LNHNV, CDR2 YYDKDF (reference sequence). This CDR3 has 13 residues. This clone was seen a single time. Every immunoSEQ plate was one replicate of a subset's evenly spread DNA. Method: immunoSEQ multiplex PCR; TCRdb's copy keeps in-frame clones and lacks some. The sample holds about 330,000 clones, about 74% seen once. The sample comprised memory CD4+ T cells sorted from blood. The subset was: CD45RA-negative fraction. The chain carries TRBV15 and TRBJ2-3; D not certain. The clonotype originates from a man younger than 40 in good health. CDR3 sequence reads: CASASAYTDTQYF. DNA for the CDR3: TGTGCATCAGCTTCAGCCTATACAGATACGCAGTATTTT.